This TCR beta chain was sequenced during a study of cytomegalovirus exposure and HLA in healthy donors. Study summary: A previous analysis identified approximately 110 million unique TCR beta sequences derived from some 200 million T cells. The study, taken as a whole, reports: Later work found most CMV-associated TCR beta chains apparently HLA-restricted. One variant, a missense change in DCLRE1C, was linked in a later analysis to TCR beta V- and J-gene trimming.

Germline CDR1 and CDR2: PRHDT and FYEKMQ (reference sequence). J gave up 3 bases and V 1 base, and 8 bases lay outside the gene matches. The CDR3 length is 17 residues. The PCR ran on 60 Vbeta and 13 Jbeta primers. In the study's own analysis: In a later analysis, of roughly 83 million unique beta chains, approximately 10 million appeared in at least two donors. Sequenced by immunoSEQ multiplex PCR; TCRdb stores in-frame clones only, minus some. V and J calls and clone size are copied from that table; D and trimming were computed from the DNA. This sample yields roughly 100,000 clones, of which less than 85% are seen a single time; about 2.5% belongs to the top ten. With respect to this clone: Its antigen remains unknown.

Sequencing input: PBMCs. The receptor was isolated from a man aged 40-49 years in good health and CMV-seronegative. The chain couples TRBV13 to TRBJ2-7; TRBD1 agrees at 11 bases. In nucleotides, the CDR3 is TGTGCCAGCAGCTTAGAGTCACGGACAGGGGGCAACTACGAGCAGTACTTC. Its protein is CASSLESRTGGNYEQYF. Combining the CDR3 with reference TRBV13 and TRBJ2-7 gives the whole variable domain AAGVIQSPRHLIKEKRETATLKCYPIPRHDTVYWYQQGPGQDPQFLISFYEKMQSDKGSIPDRFSAQQFSDYHSELNMSSLELGDSALYFCASSLESRTGGNYEQYFGPGTRLTVT.